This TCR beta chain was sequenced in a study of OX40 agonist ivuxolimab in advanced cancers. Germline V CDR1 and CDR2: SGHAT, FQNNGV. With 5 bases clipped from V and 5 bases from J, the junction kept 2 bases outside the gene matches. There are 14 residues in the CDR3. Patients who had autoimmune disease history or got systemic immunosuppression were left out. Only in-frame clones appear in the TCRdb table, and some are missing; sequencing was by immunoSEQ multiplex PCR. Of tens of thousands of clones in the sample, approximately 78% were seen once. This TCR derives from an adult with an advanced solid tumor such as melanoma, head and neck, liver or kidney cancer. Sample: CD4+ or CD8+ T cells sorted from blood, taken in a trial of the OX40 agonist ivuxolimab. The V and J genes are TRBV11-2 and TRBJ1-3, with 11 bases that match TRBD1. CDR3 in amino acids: CASSRTGGRNTIYF. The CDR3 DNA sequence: TGTGCCAGCAGCCGGACAGGGGGCAGAAACACCATATATTTT. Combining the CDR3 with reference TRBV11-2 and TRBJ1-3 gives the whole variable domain EAGVAQSPRYKIIEKRQSVAFWCNPISGHATLYWYQQILGQGPKLLIQFQNNGVVDDSQLPKDRFSAERLKGVDSTLKIQPAKLEDSAVYLCASSRTGGRNTIYFGEGSWLTVV.